Described below is a single T cell receptor (beta chain) sequence and its context. This entry is derived from a study of blood T cell repertoires in COVID-19. About the study: For recovered donors of Cohort 3, there were two negative PCRs, clearance, or symptom resolution.

Self-reported history from a screening survey and questionnaire set each donor's cohort. Clones were read by immunoSEQ multiplex PCR, and TCRdb kept only the in-frame ones, dropping some. Counted here are around 140,000 clones, around 82% occurring once; the ten biggest clones make up roughly 4.3%. The V and J ends lost 4 bases and 4 bases, in that order; junction bases with no gene match: 8. The V gene's germline CDR1 is SQVTM and CDR2 ANQGSEA. CDR3 length: 14 amino acids. Source material: PBMCs or T cells enriched from blood (not recorded which). This rearrangement joins TRBV29-1 to TRBJ2-7; 9 nucleotides agree with TRBD1. The receptor was isolated from a man over 45 in a cohort exposed to, infected with or recovered from COVID-19 (not recorded which). The CDR3 here is CSVVGGQGMYEQYF. In DNA, the CDR3 is TGCAGCGTTGTGGGGGGACAGGGTATGTACGAGCAGTACTTC.